One T cell receptor (beta chain) is described in this entry. Antigen: not known. This specimen belongs to a study of post-analysis software for immune sequencing data. Study as a whole: Both relapsing-remitting and secondary progressive multiple sclerosis featured among the disease courses, as did progressive-relapsing multiple sclerosis. Broader study findings: F measure clustering grouped samples strongly by preparation batch. Roughly five TRBV segments appeared more often in patients than in controls, and TRBV5-6, TRBV5-1 and TRBV20-1 were among these. Controls showed significantly higher normalized Chao1 diversity than did multiple sclerosis patients.

The CDR3 has 13 amino acids. The germline gives CDR1 SGHAT, CDR2 FQNNGV. V lost 11 bases and J 0 bases, leaving 14 bases between the germline ends. TCR beta cDNA libraries had unique molecular identifiers. TCRdb reanalysed the PCR reads using MiXCR and keeps one entry per CDR3 protein. The sample carries about 820,000 distinct CDR3 sequences, around 53% recorded once. The V and J genes are TRBV11-2 and TRBJ2-7, with a possible D match to TRBD2 (6 bases). Specimen: blood. This clonotype originated in a girl aged 10-17 years with multiple sclerosis. Here the CDR3 reads CASGAGSSYEQYF. The CDR3 region has the DNA TGTGCCTCCGGGGCCGGGAGCTCCTACGAGCAGTACTTC.